These 7 T cell receptor beta chains came from one sample sequenced in a study of OX40 agonist ivuxolimab in advanced cancers. Clones were sequenced by immunoSEQ multiplex PCR, and TCRdb holds only the in-frame ones, with some missing. The table includes 85,000 to 90,000 clones, 92% detected once. The sequences come from CD4+ or CD8+ T cells sorted from blood, collected in a trial of the OX40 agonist ivuxolimab. The source of these receptors is an adult with an advanced solid tumor such as melanoma, head and neck, liver or kidney cancer.

The chain links TRBV10-3 to TRBJ2-5; TRBD2 agrees at 11 bases. The junction had 13 bases not matched to a gene; V was cut back by 2 bases and J by 5 bases. CDR3 length equals 18 residues. Germline assignment: CDR1 ENHRY and CDR2 SYGVKD. CDR3 bases: TGTGCCATCAGTGAGCCGAATTCCGGACTAGCGGGTAGGGAGACCCAGTACTTC. It encodes CAISEPNSGLAGRETQYF.

The CDR3 is CASRRQGTVETQYF. CDR3 DNA: TGTGCCAGCAGGAGACAGGGGACCGTTGAGACCCAGTACTTC. V gene TRBV6-6 combines with J gene TRBJ2-5; 8 bases are shared with TRBD1. CDR1 and CDR2 from the germline V gene are MNHNY and SVGAGI (reference sequence). CDR3 length: 14 residues. The trim removed 6 bases at V and 5 bases at J, leaving 8 bases unmatched.

The rearrangement uses TRBV11-2 and TRBJ1-2; tentative D call: TRBD1 (6 bases). Germline CDR1 is SGHAT and CDR2 is FQNNGV. Trimming shortened V by 5 bases and J by 0 bases, and 13 bases separated the two germline ends. The length of the CDR3 is 15 residues. CDR3 DNA sequence: TGTGCCAGCAGCCCGTGGGACAATTCTAACTATGGCTACACCTTC. This codes for CASSPWDNSNYGYTF.

V is TRBV9 and J is TRBJ2-7, with 10 bases that match TRBD2. The CDR3 has 16 residues. Germline V gene sequence: CDR1 SGDLS, CDR2 YYNGEE. V was pared by 2 bases and J by 2 bases, with 7 bases of the junction left unmatched. This CDR3 is CASSVGGLAPPYEQYF. The CDR3 nucleotides read TGTGCCAGCAGCGTCGGGGGACTAGCGCCACCCTACGAGCAGTACTTC.

This clone was seen a few times. V and J are TRBV18 and TRBJ1-5; 10 bases line up with TRBD1. The CDR3 contains 14 residues. The germline V gene has CDR1 KGHSH and CDR2 LQKENI. V was pared by 6 bases and J by 5 bases, with 4 bases of the junction left unmatched. The CDR3 reads CASSPGQGHQPQHF. The CDR3 DNA sequence: TGTGCCAGCTCGCCGGGACAGGGGCATCAGCCCCAGCATTTT.

J is TRBJ2-5 and V is TRBV18; the match to TRBD1 covers 10 bases. The germline V gene encodes CDR1 KGHSH and CDR2 LQKENI. This CDR3 region has 15 residues. Trimming at V came to 0 bases and at J to 6 bases, leaving 4 bases not matched to a gene. Here the CDR3 DNA reads TGTGCCAGCTCACCACCGACAGGGGGCGGTCAGACCCAGTACTTC. This sequence encodes CASSPPTGGGQTQYF.

This rearrangement joins TRBV7-2 to TRBJ1-4; D unresolved. The germline CDR1 and CDR2 sequences are SGHTA and FQGNSA. V was pared by 5 bases and J by 3 bases, with 16 bases between. CDR3 length equals 16 residues. The DNA of the CDR3 is TGTGCCAGCAGCGCCCAGCCCGCTTTTTCTAATGAAAAACTGTTTTTT. Its translation: CASSAQPAFSNEKLFF. The full variable domain, with the rest looked up from reference TRBV7-2 and TRBJ1-4, is GAGVSQSPSNKVTEKGKDVELRCDPISGHTALYWYRQSLGQGLEFLIYFQGNSAPDKSGLPSDRFSAERTGGSVSTLTIQRTQQEDSAVYLCASSAQPAFSNEKLFFGSGTQLSVL.